This T cell receptor beta chain was identified in a study of Ad26.COV2.S vaccination and SARS-CoV-2 variants. As for the study in general: Sample donor was a member of the COV1001 Ad26.COV2.S trial arm. Findings of the study overall: With respect to non-spike TCR breadth, vaccine and placebo recipients were similar. Participants in the vaccine arm had higher spike-specific TCR breadth; placebo recipients had lower.

Measured with immunoSEQ multiplex PCR; TCRdb has only the in-frame clones, and not every one. The data hold around 400,000 clones, with roughly 80% observed a single time. The CDR3 loop spans 14 amino acids. Looked up from germline, CDR1 is KGHSH and CDR2 is LQKENI. J was trimmed by 5 bases and V by 4 bases; bases with no gene match: 4. Noted treatment: approximately 18 received Ad26.COV2.S at low or high dose, single or two shots; about five received placebo; per-sample allocation not given. Specimens were obtained on day 63 following the first vaccine or placebo injection. Within Boston, the person who donated was an adult of 18-55 years. Of note for this clone: No antigen is known for it.

The source material was peripheral blood, sampled in a trial of Ad26.COV2.S vaccine versus placebo. This rearrangement joins TRBV18 to TRBJ2-5; TRBD1 aligns across 10 bases. The receptor comes from a person between 18 and 59 years old who received the Ad26.COV2.S COVID-19 vaccine or a placebo. The CDR3 reads CASSRDRGRETQYF. The DNA for the CDR3 is TGTGCCAGCTCACGGGACAGGGGAAGGGAGACCCAGTACTTC.